Shown below are 32 T cell receptor beta chains from a single sample sequenced in a study of Ad26.COV2.S vaccination and SARS-CoV-2 variants (dated by TCRdb to the early 2020s). Libraries were made using the immunoSEQ multiplex PCR assay. TCRdb obtained this table from immuneACCESS and retained in-frame rearrangements with V and J assigned. These tables miss some clones; where compared with another copy, unresolved V genes account for less than half of the shortfall, and the remainder is unexplained. This sample has about 350,000 clones in its table, and around 89% of those were observed once. The top ten clonotypes cover around 4.5% of the sample. The treatment or condition tag for this specimen amounts to: roughly 20 received Ad26.COV2.S at low or high dose, single or two shots; 5 received placebo; per-sample allocation not given. Repertoires of vaccine and placebo recipients were sequenced from samples collected on day 63 after the first injection.

The source was peripheral blood, collected in a trial of Ad26.COV2.S vaccine versus placebo. These receptors were collected from a person between 18 and 65 years old who received the Ad26.COV2.S COVID-19 vaccine or a placebo.

The chain combines TRBV5-1 with TRBJ2-3; no reliable D call. V was pared by 0 bases and J by 6 bases, with 11 bases between. Germline lookup yields CDR1 SGHRS and CDR2 YFSETQ. This CDR3 is 14 amino acids long. The CDR3 here is CASSLDTEEDTQYF. The CDR3 DNA is TGCGCCAGCAGCTTGGACACAGAGGAGGATACGCAGTATTTT.

The gene calls are TRBV11-2 and TRBJ2-1; TRBD2 agrees at 7 bases. Germline V gene sequence: CDR1 SGHAT, CDR2 FQNNGV. The CDR3 is 15 amino acids. Unmatched junction bases numbered 7, after V lost 4 bases and J lost 4 bases. The CDR3 is CASSSAGESYNEQFF. CDR3 in DNA: TGTGCCAGCAGCTCGGCGGGGGAGTCGTACAATGAGCAGTTCTTC.

The rearrangement joins TRBV9 to TRBJ2-1; the match to TRBD2 covers 10 bases. This CDR3 has 18 residues. V was clipped by 0 bases and J by 9 bases; unmatched bases: 15. Looked up from germline, CDR1 is SGDLS and CDR2 is YYNGEE. CDR3 amino acids: CASSVGQGWLAGVAEQFF. CDR3 sequence (DNA): TGTGCCAGCAGCGTAGGACAGGGGTGGCTAGCGGGGGTGGCTGAGCAGTTCTTC. Full variable domain (outside the CDR3, taken from reference TRBV9 and TRBJ2-1): DSGVTQTPKHLITATGQRVTLRCSPRSGDLSVYWYQQSLDQGLQFLIQYYNGEERAKGNILERFSAQQFPDLHSELNLSSLELGDSALYFCASSVGQGWLAGVAEQFFGPGTRLTVL.

The table lists this clone with a count of one. The rearrangement links TRBV11-2 to TRBJ2-4; D unresolved. Trimming removed 4 bases from V and 2 bases from J, with 12 bases in between. CDR3 size: 15 residues. In germline, CDR1 is SGHAT, CDR2 FQNNGV. CDR3 sequence: CASSSAFSSKNIQYF. DNA for the CDR3: TGTGCCAGCAGCTCCGCTTTCAGTTCCAAAAACATTCAGTACTTC.

The V and J genes are TRBV4-2 and TRBJ2-5; D gene uncertain. The V end was cut by 5 bases, the J end by 4 bases, with 11 bases between. Germline V gene sequence: CDR1 LGHNA, CDR2 YNFKEQ. The length of the CDR3 is 13 residues. CDR3: CASSDGPTETQYF. In DNA, the CDR3 is TGTGCCAGCAGCGATGGACCTACAGAGACCCAGTACTTC.

The genes are TRBV5-6 and TRBJ1-1; no definite D call. The CDR3 spans 11 residues. CDR1 and CDR2 from the germline V gene are SGHDT and YYEEEE. V was clipped by 7 bases and J by 0 bases, with 4 bases between them. CDR3 residues: CASQLNTEAFF. CDR3 sequence (DNA): TGTGCCAGCCAACTGAACACTGAAGCTTTCTTT.

The rearrangement links TRBV6-1 to TRBJ2-7, with D unresolved. Trimming pared 0 bases from V and 3 bases from J, leaving 18 bases between. CDR3 size: 17 residues. CDR1 is MNHNS, CDR2 SASEGT, per germline. CDR3 amino acids: CASSEASRVAAIYEQYF. The CDR3 region has the DNA TGTGCCAGCAGTGAAGCCTCCCGGGTGGCGGCCATCTACGAGCAGTACTTC.

The V gene is TRBV28, the J gene TRBJ1-5; weak D call: TRBD1 (5 bases). This CDR3 spans 16 amino acids. CDR1 and CDR2 (germline): MDHEN, SYDVKM. V was trimmed by 5 bases and J by 5 bases, leaving 19 bases between them. CDR3 in DNA: TGTGCCAGCAGTCCACCTGGCAGGGTCTCCTATCAGCCCCAGCATTTT. Amino acids: CASSPPGRVSYQPQHF.

The genes are TRBV10-3 and TRBJ1-4; no definite D call. Germline loops: CDR1 ENHRY, CDR2 SYGVKD. This CDR3 is built from 15 residues. With 0 bases removed from V and 8 bases from J, the gap between germline ends came to 13 bases. The CDR3 spells CAISESVGSGEKLFF. CDR3 DNA sequence: TGTGCCATCAGTGAGTCAGTAGGATCGGGCGAAAAACTGTTTTTT.

V usage is TRBV5-5 and J usage is TRBJ2-7; no definite D call. The CDR3 runs 13 residues. V gave up 0 bases and J gave up 4 bases, with 8 bases separating them. Germline V gene lookup returns CDR1 SGHKS and CDR2 YYEKEE (reference sequence). The CDR3 nucleotides are TGTGCCAGCAGCTTGGTTTCAACATACGAGCAGTACTTC. Encoded protein: CASSLVSTYEQYF.

This clone was seen just once. The chain uses TRBV5-1 and TRBJ1-5; D possibly corresponds to TRBD1 (6 bases). The CDR3 spans 14 residues. Germline CDR1 reads SGHRS; CDR2 reads YFSETQ. Trimming took 1 base from V and 7 from J, leaving 12 bases between them. CDR3 sequence reads: CASSLSSGAQPQHF. For the CDR3, the DNA is TGCGCCAGCAGCTTGAGCTCAGGGGCGCAGCCCCAGCATTTT.

This clone was picked up one time. The V call is TRBV4-2, the J call TRBJ1-2, with 7 bases identical to TRBD1. There are 20 residues in the CDR3. Germline CDR1 is LGHNA and CDR2 is YNFKEQ. The V and J ends lost 1 base and 5 bases, in that order; junction bases with no gene match: 22. In nucleotides, the CDR3 is TGTGCCAGCAGCCAAGTAGCGGGACAGATGAAACGATTCGACATTTATGGCTACACCTTC. This gives the protein CASSQVAGQMKRFDIYGYTF.

This clone was picked up a small number of times. The genes are TRBV30 and TRBJ1-6, with TRBD1 matching over 9 bases. The CDR3 consists of 14 residues. Germline V lookup: CDR1 GTSNPN, CDR2 SVGIG (reference sequence). V shed 3 bases and J 7 bases; nucleotides not matched to a gene: 4. CDR3 nucleotides: TGTGCCTGGAGCCTTGGACAGGGGAATTCACCCCTCCACTTT. It is translated as CAWSLGQGNSPLHF.

The V call is TRBV19, the J call TRBJ1-5; the D gene is possibly TRBD1 (5 bases). This CDR3 is built from 15 residues. V lost 0 bases, J lost 6 bases, and 12 bases lay in between. CDR1 LNHDA and CDR2 SQIVND come from the germline V gene (reference sequence). CDR3 coding DNA: TGTGCCAGTAGTATAGATCCAGGGTTCTCTCAGCCCCAGCATTTT. It translates to CASSIDPGFSQPQHF. The full variable domain, in which reference TRBV19 and TRBJ1-5 provide the parts outside the CDR3, is DGGITQSPKYLFRKEGQNVTLSCEQNLNHDAMYWYRQDPGQGLRLIYYSQIVNDFQKGDIAEGYSVSREKKESFPLTVTSAQKNPTAFYLCASSIDPGFSQPQHFGDGTRLSIL.

This chain uses TRBV6-5 with TRBJ2-5, with D perhaps matching TRBD2 (6 bases). Germline CDR1 MNHEY, CDR2 SVGAGI. The ends were cut back, 5 bases at V and 0 bases at J, with 13 bases in the middle. This CDR3 has 15 residues. CDR3 sequence (DNA): TGTGCCAGCAGTCCCCTCAGCGGGTACCAAGAGACCCAGTACTTC. Its protein is CASSPLSGYQETQYF.

This clone appeared a few times. V usage is TRBV7-6 and J usage is TRBJ2-2; the D is unclear. The CDR3 length is 14 residues. Germline V gene data show CDR1 as SGHVS and CDR2 as FNYEAQ. Between the trimmed V and J ends, which lost 0 bases and 1 base, there was a span of 3 bases. CDR3 nucleotide sequence: TGTGCCAGCAGCTTAGCACAGAACACCGGGGAGCTGTTTTTT. Encoded protein: CASSLAQNTGELFF.

This sequence joins TRBV19 and TRBJ1-2; D is possibly TRBD1 (5 bases). Per germline, CDR1 LNHDA and CDR2 SQIVND (reference sequence). The CDR3 is 15 amino acids. V shed 9 bases and J shed 4 bases, with 21 bases lying between them. CDR3 coding DNA: TGTGCCAGCTCAATGGGACGCCGCCGTATCTATGGCTACACCTTC. Protein: CASSMGRRRIYGYTF.

V usage is TRBV20-1 and J usage is TRBJ2-5; D not certain. The CDR3 loop spans 14 amino acids. The V gene lost 3 bases and the J gene lost 5 bases, with 16 bases spanning the gap. Germline V lookup: CDR1 DFQATT, CDR2 SNEGSKA (reference sequence). DNA for the CDR3: TGCAGTGCTAGTGGGGAAATGGACGGGGAGACCCAGTACTTC. As protein: CSASGEMDGETQYF.

CDR3 DNA: TGTGCCAGCAGTGATCGGCGAAGCTCCTATAATTCACCCCTCCACTTT. Translated, it gives CASSDRRSSYNSPLHF. The J gene is TRBJ1-6, the V gene TRBV2; no definite D call. This CDR3 spans 16 amino acids. CDR1 is SNHLY, CDR2 FYNNEI, per germline. The V end was cut by 3 bases, the J end by 0 bases, with 9 bases between.

The chain has TRBV6-2 or TRBV6-3 and TRBJ2-2, with TRBD2 as a possible D gene (6 bases). Germline V gene lookup returns CDR1 MNHEY and CDR2 SVGEGT. The CDR3 has 15 residues. The V and J ends lost 6 bases and 3 bases respectively, with 14 bases between them. The CDR3 DNA reads as TGTGCCAGCAGCCGCCCGGGACTCCACACCGGGGAGCTGTTTTTT. Translated, it gives CASSRPGLHTGELFF.

A few counts support this clone. The V and J genes are TRBV10-1 and TRBJ2-7; 13 bases line up with TRBD2. This CDR3 is 15 amino acids long. The ends lost 3 bases at V and 3 bases at J; junction bases unmatched: 2. Germline assignment: CDR1 WNHNN and CDR2 SYGVQD (reference sequence). As DNA, the CDR3 is TGCGCCAGCAGTGAAGGACTAGCGGGAGACTACGAGCAGTACTTC. Encoded protein: CASSEGLAGDYEQYF.

This chain connects TRBV3-1 (or the pseudogene TRBV3-2) to TRBJ2-2; no firm D call. Trimming removed 4 bases at V and 3 bases at J, with 12 bases between. CDR1 is LGHDT and CDR2 is YNNKEL in the germline V gene (reference sequence). The length of the CDR3 is 15 residues. The CDR3, as DNA: TGTGCCAGCAGCCCTCGGACGAGTTACACCGGGGAGCTGTTTTTT. Its translation: CASSPRTSYTGELFF.

The V call is TRBV14, the J call TRBJ1-2; 8 bases line up with TRBD1. V lost 4 bases, J lost 5 bases, and 6 bases stayed unmatched. There are 14 residues in the CDR3. Germline lookup yields CDR1 SGHDN and CDR2 FVKESK. The CDR3 is CASSREDRGYGYTF. The CDR3 coding sequence is TGTGCCAGCAGCCGAGAAGACAGGGGATATGGCTACACCTTC.

The chain combines TRBV9 with TRBJ1-4; no clear D gene. CDR1 is SGDLS, CDR2 YYNGEE, per germline. CDR3 length: 15 amino acids. V gave up 6 bases and J gave up 3 bases, with 15 bases separating them. This CDR3 reads CASKRSDLANEKLFF. The CDR3 DNA reads TGTGCCAGCAAACGATCGGACCTAGCTAATGAAAAACTGTTTTTT.

The rearrangement uses TRBV5-1 and TRBJ2-3; 9 bases align to TRBD1. The CDR3 consists of 14 residues. J gave up 6 bases and V 2 bases, and 4 bases lay outside the gene matches. Germline CDR1 SGHRS, CDR2 YFSETQ. DNA of the CDR3: TGCGCCAGCAGCTTACAGGGGGCTCGGGATACGCAGTATTTT. Translation: CASSLQGARDTQYF.

The chain employs TRBV6-6 and TRBJ2-3, with D possibly matching TRBD1 (6 bases). Trimming shortened V by 2 bases and J by 2 bases, and 14 bases separated the two germline ends. Germline V gene data show CDR1 as MNHNY and CDR2 as SVGAGI (reference sequence). The CDR3 runs 16 residues. CDR3 nucleotide sequence: TGTGCCAGCAGTTACAACCAGGACAGATACACAGATACGCAGTATTTT. Residues: CASSYNQDRYTDTQYF.

This chain links TRBV10-3 with TRBJ1-1; D remains ambiguous. With 3 bases removed from V and 5 bases from J, the gap between germline ends came to 7 bases. The germline CDR1 and CDR2 sequences are ENHRY and SYGVKD. The CDR3 consists of 12 residues. CDR3 in amino acids: CAISDTGTEAFF. CDR3 nucleotide sequence: TGTGCCATCAGTGACACGGGGACTGAAGCTTTCTTT.

The chain links TRBV27 to TRBJ2-1, with 7 bases aligning to TRBD1. The germline V gene has CDR1 MNHEY and CDR2 SMNVEV (reference sequence). J lost 4 bases, V lost 5 bases, and 5 bases had no gene match. The CDR3 loop spans 14 amino acids. The CDR3 DNA follows: TGTGCCAGCAGTGAAGGGACAGTTTACAATGAGCAGTTCTTC. Translation: CASSEGTVYNEQFF.

V usage is TRBV28 and J usage is TRBJ1-5; 7 positions match TRBD1. Germline CDR1 is MDHEN and CDR2 is SYDVKM. The CDR3 spans 13 residues. The V gene end was trimmed by 8 bases and the J gene end by 4 bases; junction bases not matched to a gene: 5. The CDR3 DNA reads TGTGCCAGCCAGGGGGGGTATAATCAGCCCCAGCATTTT. This gives the protein CASQGGYNQPQHF.

The rearrangement links TRBV7-8 to TRBJ2-1; 12 nucleotides match TRBD2. Germline V lookup: CDR1 SGHVS, CDR2 FQNEAQ. Trimming at V came to 5 bases and at J to 8 bases, leaving 10 bases not matched to a gene. The CDR3 totals 16 residues. The DNA for the CDR3 is TGTGCCAGCAGCCCTAGCGGGGGGGTCCCTAGGGATGAGCAGTTCTTC. Translation gives CASSPSGGVPRDEQFF.

The chain uses TRBV27 and TRBJ2-2; the match to TRBD2 covers 10 bases. This CDR3 has 15 amino acids. J lost 2 bases, V lost 6 bases, and 3 bases had no gene match. CDR1 is MNHEY and CDR2 is SMNVEV in the germline V gene (reference sequence). The CDR3 DNA reads as TGTGCCAGCAGCGGACTAGCGGTAAACACCGGGGAGCTGTTTTTT. It yields the protein CASSGLAVNTGELFF.

The chain couples TRBV30 to TRBJ1-2; 9 bases agree with TRBD1. V gave up 5 bases and J gave up 7 bases; unmatched junction bases: 11. This CDR3 comprises 14 residues. The V gene's germline CDR1 is GTSNPN and CDR2 SVGIG (reference sequence). This CDR3 is CAWGAGTGYSGYTF. CDR3 sequence (DNA): TGTGCCTGGGGCGCCGGGACAGGGTATAGTGGCTACACCTTC.